These 6 T cell receptor beta chains originate from one sample sequenced in a study of T cell responses to AZD1222 COVID-19 vaccine. The data were produced by immunoSEQ multiplex PCR, yet TCRdb's version contains in-frame clones alone and is incomplete. The profile shows 160,000 or so clones, around 90% of them singletons. The sample here was peripheral blood, taken on day 0 of AZD1222 vaccination. All receptors come from an adult in good health.

The chain combines TRBV6-5 with TRBJ2-7; D call uncertain. Per germline, CDR1 MNHEY and CDR2 SVGAGI. CDR3 length: 14 residues. Trimming left V 10 bases short and J 1 base short, with 17 bases between. The CDR3 DNA reads TGTGCCACCTGTTGGTTGGCGGATTCCTACGAGCAGTACTTC. The encoded protein is CATCWLADSYEQYF.

The V and J genes are TRBV9 and TRBJ1-2; a weak D match, TRBD1 (6 bases). The CDR3 has 13 amino acids. Germline loops: CDR1 SGDLS, CDR2 YYNGEE. Trimming shortened V by 0 bases and J by 6 bases, and 9 bases separated the two germline ends. The CDR3 DNA reads TGTGCCAGCAGCGTAGGGACAGCCAATGGCTACACCTTC. It encodes CASSVGTANGYTF.

The CDR3 is CATSDPGQGLYEQYF. The CDR3 DNA reads TGTGCCACCAGTGACCCGGGACAGGGGCTGTACGAGCAGTACTTC. The chain couples TRBV24-1 to TRBJ2-7; 10 bases align to TRBD1. J gave up 4 bases and V 4 bases, and 6 bases lay outside the gene matches. The CDR3 sequence is 15 residues long. Per germline, CDR1 KGHDR and CDR2 SFDVKD.

The J gene is TRBJ1-2, the V gene TRBV6-5, with D perhaps TRBD1 (5 bases). V was clipped by 6 bases and J by 6 bases, with 17 bases between them. Germline V lookup: CDR1 MNHEY, CDR2 SVGAGI. The CDR3 sequence is 14 residues long. The CDR3 sequence is CASSDLQGSDGYTF. The CDR3 DNA sequence: TGTGCCAGCAGCGACCTCCAGGGATCTGATGGCTACACCTTC.

CDR3 DNA: TGCACGGCCGTGACTAACACTGAAGCTTTCTTT. This translates into CTAVTNTEAFF. This sequence joins TRBV20-1 and TRBJ1-1, with D hard to call. The CDR3 totals 11 residues. Germline CDR1 is DFQATT and CDR2 is SNEGSKA (reference sequence).

This chain joins TRBV30 and TRBJ1-5; 7 bases align to TRBD1. This CDR3 has 16 amino acids. The V gene end was trimmed by 0 bases and the J gene end by 2 bases; junction bases not matched to a gene: 7. Germline assignment: CDR1 GTSNPN and CDR2 SVGIG (reference sequence). The CDR3 region has the DNA TGTGCCTGGAGTGTCCCATTCGGACAGGGCAATCAGCCCCAGCATTTT. Translation gives CAWSVPFGQGNQPQHF.